Following are 9 T cell receptor beta chains from one sample sequenced in a study of blood T cell repertoires in COVID-19 (dated by TCRdb to 2020 to 2021). Library generation was performed with the immunoSEQ multiplex PCR assay. TCRdb limited this immuneACCESS table to in-frame rearrangements with V and J called. A share of clones is missing; checked studies link under half to unresolved V genes, and the rest is unexplained. The sample records around 130,000 clones, about four fifths of which are singletons. The top ten constitute 18% of the sample. Sequencing input: PBMCs or T cells enriched from blood (not recorded which). The receptors were gathered from a man under 40 who had recovered from COVID-19.

The chain joins TRBV29-1 to TRBJ1-2; TRBD1 is a possible D gene (6 bases). CDR1 is SQVTM and CDR2 is ANQGSEA in the germline V gene. The CDR3 has 13 residues. Deletions cut 0 bases from V and 13 bases from J, with 18 bases between. The CDR3 protein is CSVEDHAAGAATF. For the CDR3, the DNA is TGCAGCGTTGAAGATCACGCCGCGGGGGCGGCCACCTTC.

V is TRBV2 and J is TRBJ1-1, with 7 bases fitting TRBD1. The CDR3 has 14 amino acids. Germline CDR1 is SNHLY and CDR2 is FYNNEI. Trimming removed 5 bases from V and 2 bases from J; junction bases left unmatched: 5. The CDR3 DNA follows: TGTGCCAGCAGTTACAGGGGACAAAACACTGAAGCTTTCTTT. The encoded protein is CASSYRGQNTEAFF.

This clone appeared a single time. This sequence joins TRBV19 and TRBJ2-1, with 9 bases matching TRBD2. This CDR3 comprises 13 residues. Germline V CDR1 and CDR2: LNHDA, SQIVND (reference sequence). The V segment lost 9 bases and the J segment 4 bases; nucleotides outside the gene matches: 4. The CDR3 here is CASKRGDYNEQFF. CDR3 DNA: TGTGCCAGCAAGCGGGGGGATTACAATGAGCAGTTCTTC.

The chain combines TRBV6-5 with TRBJ1-5; 11 bases match TRBD1. With V trimmed by 5 bases and J by 7 bases, 4 bases remained unmatched. Germline CDR1 is MNHEY and CDR2 is SVGAGI. The CDR3 runs to 14 residues. The CDR3 loop reads CASSRTGGGQPQHF. The DNA of the CDR3 is TGTGCCAGCAGTAGGACAGGGGGCGGACAGCCCCAGCATTTT.

This clone has a handful of counts. This chain uses TRBV24-1 with TRBJ2-7; D possibly corresponds to TRBD1 (5 bases). The germline gives CDR1 KGHDR, CDR2 SFDVKD. CDR3 length: 9 residues. The V gene lost 12 bases and the J gene lost 7 bases, with 9 bases spanning the gap. CDR3 in amino acids: CADTGEQYF. The CDR3 DNA reads as TGTGCCGACACAGGTGAGCAGTACTTC.

This clone was recorded once. The chain is built from TRBV11-3 and TRBJ2-1, with 7 bases fitting TRBD2. The CDR3 is 14 residues long. Germline CDR1 is SGHNT and CDR2 is YENEEA. V was pared by 0 bases and J by 7 bases, with 3 bases of the junction left unmatched. The CDR3 loop is CASSLDPGGNEQFF. CDR3 nucleotides: TGTGCCAGCAGCTTAGACCCGGGGGGTAATGAGCAGTTCTTC.

CDR3 sequence (DNA): TGCGCCAGCAGAAAGAATAGCGGGGCCTCAGATACGCAGTATTTT. Translating it yields CASRKNSGASDTQYF. V usage is TRBV4-1 and J usage is TRBJ2-3; TRBD2 matches at 8 bases. CDR1 and CDR2 (germline): MGHRA, YSYEKL. The length of the CDR3 is 15 residues. The trim removed 6 bases at V and 4 bases at J, leaving 9 bases unmatched.

The chain carries TRBV7-9 and TRBJ2-7, with 9 bases lining up with TRBD2. The germline gives CDR1 SEHNR, CDR2 FQNEAQ (reference sequence). Trimming cost V 5 bases and J 0 bases; bases outside gene matches: 5. The CDR3 loop spans 15 amino acids. The CDR3 protein is CASSPLAGFSYEQYF. For the CDR3, the DNA is TGTGCCAGCAGCCCTCTAGCGGGGTTCTCCTACGAGCAGTACTTC.

V is TRBV12-3 or TRBV12-4 and J is TRBJ1-5; 9 bases map to TRBD1. Unmatched junction bases numbered 3, after V lost 8 bases and J lost 4 bases. CDR3 length equals 13 residues. The CDR3 DNA reads TGTGCCAGCCGGACAGGGGCGAATCAGCCCCAGCATTTT. This translates into CASRTGANQPQHF.